A selection of T cell receptor beta chains follows, all from one sample in a study of blood T cell repertoires in COVID-19. Data came from immunoSEQ multiplex PCR; TCRdb stores just in-frame clones and leaves some out. The sample has about 240,000 clones, approximately 83% seen once. The material sequenced was PBMCs or T cells enriched from blood (not recorded which). The receptors were gathered from a woman between 40 and 50 years old with acute COVID-19. The CDR3 runs from the conserved cysteine through the conserved F or W. A D gene is named only where the DNA matches it firmly. Clone size is given for some rows only: seen once, a few or many times, or a class if the clone is expanded.

>TRBJ2-3|.|TRBD2|TRBV30
TGTGCCTGGAGTGTGACTAGCGGGAGAGATACGCAGTATTTT
CAWSVTSGRDTQYF
>TRBJ2-5|.|.|TRBV10-3
TGTGCCATCAGTGGCAGGGTGCAAGAGACCCAGTACTTC
CAISGRVQETQYF
>TRBJ2-2|.|TRBD2|TRBV5-5
TGTGCCAGCAGCTTACGGGGTTTAGCGGGAGGGTCCGGCACCGGGGAGCTGTTTTTT
CASSLRGLAGGSGTGELFF
>TRBJ2-5|.|.|TRBV21-1
TGTGCCAGCAGCAAAGGAGATACGGGACTCTCGACGGGCGAGACCCAGTACTTC
CASSKGDTGLSTGETQYF
>TRBJ2-7|.|TRBD2|TRBV9
TGTGCCAGCAGCGTAGAGGGCGGGAGTAACGAGCAGTACTTC
CASSVEGGSNEQYF
>TRBJ2-2|.|.|TRBV13
TGTGCCAGCAGCTTATCCTTGAACACCGGGGAGCTGTTTTTT
CASSLSLNTGELFF
>TRBJ2-1|.|.|TRBV7-2
TGTGCCAGCAGTCAGACTATTCTAGAGCAGTTCTTC
CASSQTILEQFF
>TRBJ2-7|once|.|TRBV5-1
TGCGCCAGCAGCTGGGCCGGCCACGAGCAGTACTTC
CASSWAGHEQYF
>TRBJ1-1|.|.|TRBV7-2
TGTGCCAGCAGCTTAACCGGGACAATGAACACTGAAGCTTTCTTT
CASSLTGTMNTEAFF
>TRBJ2-2|.|TRBD2|TRBV14
TGTGCCAGCAGCCGCGCAGGCGGGACTAGCGGGAGTCTGTTTTTT
CASSRAGGTSGSLFF
>TRBJ2-1|once|.|TRBV21-1
TGTGCCAGCACCTATATCCGGAGGAGGAGCTACAATGAGCAGTTCTTC
CASTYIRRRSYNEQFF
>TRBJ1-2|.|.|TRBV10-1
TGCGCCAGCAGAGTATCCTGGGGGCGGAGTGACTATGGCTACACCTTC
CASRVSWGRSDYGYTF
>TRBJ1-5|.|.|TRBV7-8
TGTGCCAGCAGCCCACAGCTAGGGGGGGCAAATCAGCCCCAGCATTTT
CASSPQLGGANQPQHF
>TRBJ2-7|.|TRBD2|TRBV5-4
TGTGCCAGCAGCTTGGGGGGACTAGGGTTAGCCTACGAGCAGTACTTC
CASSLGGLGLAYEQYF
>TRBJ2-3|.|TRBD1|TRBV29-1
TGCAGCGTTGTTAAGGACAGGGGGCAATCGGATACGCAGTATTTT
CSVVKDRGQSDTQYF
>TRBJ1-1|.|TRBD1|TRBV12-3/TRBV12-4
TGTGCCAGCCAACCCGGACAGGGGGCAGCTTTCTTT
CASQPGQGAAFF
>TRBJ1-5|.|.|TRBV4-2
TGTGCCAGCAGCCAAGATTTGTATAGCAATCAGCCCCAGCATTTT
CASSQDLYSNQPQHF
>TRBJ2-7|.|TRBD1|TRBV9
TGTGCCAGCAGCGAGGGGGACAGGGGGCCCTACGAGCAGTACTTC
CASSEGDRGPYEQYF
>TRBJ2-2|.|TRBD2|TRBV27
TGTGCCAGCAGTTTTAGGCGGGAGGGCCTGACCGGGGAGCTGTTTTTT
CASSFRREGLTGELFF
>TRBJ2-7|.|TRBD1|TRBV7-9
TGTGCCAGCAGCCTCCGACAGGGGCCTCGGGACGAGCAGTACTTC
CASSLRQGPRDEQYF
>TRBJ2-3|.|TRBD2|TRBV15
TGTGCCACCAGCACCGGACTAGCGGGAGGGCCAAGGGTTACGCAGTATTTT
CATSTGLAGGPRVTQYF
>TRBJ2-7|few|.|TRBV29-1
TGCAGCGTTATGACAGAGAACTCCTACGAGCAGTACTTC
CSVMTENSYEQYF
>TRBJ2-2|.|.|TRBV11-2
TGTGCCAGCAGCTTAATGACTAGGGTTGACACCGGGGAGCTGTTTTTT
CASSLMTRVDTGELFF
>TRBJ1-5|.|TRBD1|TRBV28
TGTGCCAGCGGATCAGGGGGCGGGCAGCCCCAGCATTTT
CASGSGGGQPQHF
>TRBJ1-2|.|.|TRBV21-1
TGTGCCAGCAGCAAAGATGGGGAGAAACAGGGTGACAGCTACACCTTC
CASSKDGEKQGDSYTF
>TRBJ2-1|.|.|TRBV19
TGTGCCAGCCAGCGGAAGGAATACAATGAGCAGTTCTTC
CASQRKEYNEQFF
>TRBJ2-1|many|TRBD2|TRBV11-3
TGTGCCAGCAGCTTAGCCCCTAGCGGGAGGCGTTCAGGTGAGCAGTTCTTC
CASSLAPSGRRSGEQFF
>TRBJ2-2|once|TRBD2|TRBV7-2
TGTGCCAGCAGCTCTACTAGCGTTGGGACCGGGGAGCTGTTTTTT
CASSSTSVGTGELFF
>TRBJ2-5|.|TRBD2|TRBV4-1
TGCGCCAGCAGCCCGGGAGGACCCCAAGAGACCCAGTACTTC
CASSPGGPQETQYF
>TRBJ2-7|.|TRBD2|TRBV10-2
TGCGCCAGCACTCCGGGACTGCCGGGACTAGCGGGAGGAAACTCCTACGAGCAGTACTTC
CASTPGLPGLAGGNSYEQYF
>TRBJ2-7|.|.|TRBV10-3
TGTGCCATCAGTGAGGGGGGGACCTCCTACGAGCAGTACTTC
CAISEGGTSYEQYF
>TRBJ1-2|.|.|TRBV7-2
TGTGCCAGCAGCTTCTACGGGGGGGGTCACATCCCGACCGGTGGCTACACCTTC
CASSFYGGGHIPTGGYTF
>TRBJ2-1|.|TRBD2|TRBV7-9
TGTGCCAGCAGCCTAGGTCGGCTAGCGGGCCGCAATGAGCAGTTCTTC
CASSLGRLAGRNEQFF
>TRBJ2-5|once|.|TRBV29-1
TGCAGCGTTGAATCGGGGGAGACCCAGTACTTC
CSVESGETQYF
>TRBJ2-1|.|TRBD1|TRBV5-4
TGTGCCAGCACCCTACTAGGGACAGGGTCCGGTGAGCAGTTCTTC
CASTLLGTGSGEQFF
>TRBJ2-7|.|TRBD2|TRBV19
TGTGCCAGTAGTATAAAAGCGGGAGGGGATTACGAGCAGTACTTC
CASSIKAGGDYEQYF
>TRBJ2-7|.|.|TRBV7-3
TGTGCCAGCAGCTTAGGCTTCTCCTACGAGCAGTACTTC
CASSLGFSYEQYF
>TRBJ2-2|few|TRBD1|TRBV5-5
TGTGCCAGCAGCATGACAGGGACCGGGGAGCTGTTTTTT
CASSMTGTGELFF
>TRBJ2-5|.|.|TRBV18
TGTGCCAGCTCACCATTTTTGCGCGGCCAGTACTTC
CASSPFLRGQYF
>TRBJ2-5|once|TRBD2|TRBV19
TGTGCCAGTAGTATCCGCGGGAGCGAAGAGACCCAGTACTTC
CASSIRGSEETQYF
>TRBJ2-1|.|.|TRBV20-1
TGCAGTGCTAGAGGCGTAAGTGAGCAGTTCTTC
CSARGVSEQFF
>TRBJ2-1|.|.|TRBV5-1
TGCGCCAGCAGCGTGGACCAGACTCTCCATGAGCAGTTCTTC
CASSVDQTLHEQFF
>TRBJ2-7|.|.|TRBV7-9
TGTGCCAGCAGCTTTGAGTACGAGCAGTACTTC
CASSFEYEQYF
>TRBJ2-7|.|.|TRBV7-9
TGTGCCAGCAGCTCGGAGGGGCAGGGCACGGAATCCTACGAGCAGTACTTC
CASSSEGQGTESYEQYF
>TRBJ2-1|.|TRBD2|TRBV5-1
TGCGCCAGCAGCTTGGTCAGCGGGGGAGACAATGAGCAGTTCTTC
CASSLVSGGDNEQFF
>TRBJ2-7|.|TRBD1|TRBV5-1
TGCGCCAGCAGCCTCGGGACAGGGAACTACGAGCAGTACTTC
CASSLGTGNYEQYF
>TRBJ2-7|.|TRBD2|TRBV13
TGTGCCAGCAGCTTAGGCCTAGCGGGAGCTCCCTACGAGCAGTACTTC
CASSLGLAGAPYEQYF
>TRBJ2-7|.|.|TRBV11-3
TGTGCCAGCAGCTTAGGTCGGGGTGGGACCTACGAGCAGTACTTC
CASSLGRGGTYEQYF
>TRBJ2-7|.|TRBD1|TRBV3-1/TRBV3-2
TGTGCCAGCAGCCTTTACAGGGGGAACTACGAGCAGTACTTC
CASSLYRGNYEQYF
>TRBJ1-4|.|TRBD1|TRBV9
TGTGCCAGCAGCGCAGGACAGGGACGCGCAACTAATGAAAAACTGTTTTTT
CASSAGQGRATNEKLFF
>TRBJ2-5|.|TRBD2|TRBV7-6
TGTGCCAGCAGCGGGGCTAGCGGGAGGCGGGAGACCCAGTACTTC
CASSGASGRRETQYF
>TRBJ1-1|.|.|TRBV10-3
TGTGCCATCAGTGAGTCGGCAGACACTGAAGCTTTCTTT
CAISESADTEAFF
>TRBJ2-3|.|.|TRBV30
TGTGCCTGGATGCGGGACGGAATATCAGATACGCAGTATTTT
CAWMRDGISDTQYF
>TRBJ2-3|.|TRBD2|TRBV9
TGTGCCAGCAGCGTAGAGGCCGGGACTAGCGGCACAGATACGCAGTATTTT
CASSVEAGTSGTDTQYF
>TRBJ2-7|.|.|TRBV7-2
TGTGCCAGCAGCCCCTCTTCCCCTACCCTGTCGGCGGGCCTCTACGAGCAGTACTTC
CASSPSSPTLSAGLYEQYF
>TRBJ2-1|.|TRBD2|TRBV12-3/TRBV12-4
TGTGCCAGCGGGGGACTAGCGGGAATTGAGCAGTTCTTC
CASGGLAGIEQFF
>TRBJ2-3|.|.|TRBV3-1/TRBV3-2
TGTGCCAGCAGTCGTGCGGGGGCTCGGGATACGCAGTATTTT
CASSRAGARDTQYF
>TRBJ1-6|.|.|TRBV29-1
TGCAGCGTTGGCGTGGACAGAGATTCACCCCTCCACTTT
CSVGVDRDSPLHF
>TRBJ2-1|.|.|TRBV10-3
TGTGCCATCAGACCTGAACCCCCGGGGTCAGTTCCCCACAATGAGCAGTTCTTC
CAIRPEPPGSVPHNEQFF
>TRBJ1-1|.|TRBD1|TRBV9
TGTGCCAGCAGCGCGACAGGGACTCTTCGGAACACTGAAGCTTTCTTT
CASSATGTLRNTEAFF